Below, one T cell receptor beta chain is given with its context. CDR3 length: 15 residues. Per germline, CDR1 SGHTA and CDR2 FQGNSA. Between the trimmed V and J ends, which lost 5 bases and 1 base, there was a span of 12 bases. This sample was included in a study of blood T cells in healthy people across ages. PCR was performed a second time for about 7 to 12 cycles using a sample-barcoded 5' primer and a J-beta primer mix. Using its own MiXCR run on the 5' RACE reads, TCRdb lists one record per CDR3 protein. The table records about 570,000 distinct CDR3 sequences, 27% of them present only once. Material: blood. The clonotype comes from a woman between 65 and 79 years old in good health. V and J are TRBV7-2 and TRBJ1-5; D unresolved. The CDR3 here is CASSRSITSNQPQHF. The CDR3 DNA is TGTGCCAGCAGCCGTTCGATCACGAGCAATCAGCCCCAGCATTTT.